Below, one T cell receptor beta chain is given with its context. The antigen is unknown. Repertoires were generated with immunoSEQ multiplex PCR, while TCRdb's copy carries only in-frame clones and drops some. The repertoire holds about 75,000 clones, with 85% to 90% as singletons. These data originate in a study of OX40 agonist ivuxolimab in advanced cancers. Study-wide background: Averaging 60 years in age, with a range of roughly 23 to 80, the cohort was 65% to 90% male. The study's findings and limits: Among T cells, CD8+ cells averaged more expanded clones than CD4+ cells.

This CDR3 is built from 15 residues. Germline values: CDR1 SGHRS, CDR2 YFSETQ. V gave up 7 bases and J gave up 4 bases, with 18 bases separating them. The sequence was collected from an adult with an advanced solid tumor such as melanoma, head and neck, liver or kidney cancer. The source material was CD4+ or CD8+ T cells sorted from blood, sampled in a trial of the OX40 agonist ivuxolimab. The gene calls are TRBV5-1 and TRBJ1-5; D gene unclear. The CDR3 loop is CASAPLPVSNQPQHF. The CDR3 coding sequence is TGCGCCAGCGCACCCTTGCCGGTTTCTAATCAGCCCCAGCATTTT.